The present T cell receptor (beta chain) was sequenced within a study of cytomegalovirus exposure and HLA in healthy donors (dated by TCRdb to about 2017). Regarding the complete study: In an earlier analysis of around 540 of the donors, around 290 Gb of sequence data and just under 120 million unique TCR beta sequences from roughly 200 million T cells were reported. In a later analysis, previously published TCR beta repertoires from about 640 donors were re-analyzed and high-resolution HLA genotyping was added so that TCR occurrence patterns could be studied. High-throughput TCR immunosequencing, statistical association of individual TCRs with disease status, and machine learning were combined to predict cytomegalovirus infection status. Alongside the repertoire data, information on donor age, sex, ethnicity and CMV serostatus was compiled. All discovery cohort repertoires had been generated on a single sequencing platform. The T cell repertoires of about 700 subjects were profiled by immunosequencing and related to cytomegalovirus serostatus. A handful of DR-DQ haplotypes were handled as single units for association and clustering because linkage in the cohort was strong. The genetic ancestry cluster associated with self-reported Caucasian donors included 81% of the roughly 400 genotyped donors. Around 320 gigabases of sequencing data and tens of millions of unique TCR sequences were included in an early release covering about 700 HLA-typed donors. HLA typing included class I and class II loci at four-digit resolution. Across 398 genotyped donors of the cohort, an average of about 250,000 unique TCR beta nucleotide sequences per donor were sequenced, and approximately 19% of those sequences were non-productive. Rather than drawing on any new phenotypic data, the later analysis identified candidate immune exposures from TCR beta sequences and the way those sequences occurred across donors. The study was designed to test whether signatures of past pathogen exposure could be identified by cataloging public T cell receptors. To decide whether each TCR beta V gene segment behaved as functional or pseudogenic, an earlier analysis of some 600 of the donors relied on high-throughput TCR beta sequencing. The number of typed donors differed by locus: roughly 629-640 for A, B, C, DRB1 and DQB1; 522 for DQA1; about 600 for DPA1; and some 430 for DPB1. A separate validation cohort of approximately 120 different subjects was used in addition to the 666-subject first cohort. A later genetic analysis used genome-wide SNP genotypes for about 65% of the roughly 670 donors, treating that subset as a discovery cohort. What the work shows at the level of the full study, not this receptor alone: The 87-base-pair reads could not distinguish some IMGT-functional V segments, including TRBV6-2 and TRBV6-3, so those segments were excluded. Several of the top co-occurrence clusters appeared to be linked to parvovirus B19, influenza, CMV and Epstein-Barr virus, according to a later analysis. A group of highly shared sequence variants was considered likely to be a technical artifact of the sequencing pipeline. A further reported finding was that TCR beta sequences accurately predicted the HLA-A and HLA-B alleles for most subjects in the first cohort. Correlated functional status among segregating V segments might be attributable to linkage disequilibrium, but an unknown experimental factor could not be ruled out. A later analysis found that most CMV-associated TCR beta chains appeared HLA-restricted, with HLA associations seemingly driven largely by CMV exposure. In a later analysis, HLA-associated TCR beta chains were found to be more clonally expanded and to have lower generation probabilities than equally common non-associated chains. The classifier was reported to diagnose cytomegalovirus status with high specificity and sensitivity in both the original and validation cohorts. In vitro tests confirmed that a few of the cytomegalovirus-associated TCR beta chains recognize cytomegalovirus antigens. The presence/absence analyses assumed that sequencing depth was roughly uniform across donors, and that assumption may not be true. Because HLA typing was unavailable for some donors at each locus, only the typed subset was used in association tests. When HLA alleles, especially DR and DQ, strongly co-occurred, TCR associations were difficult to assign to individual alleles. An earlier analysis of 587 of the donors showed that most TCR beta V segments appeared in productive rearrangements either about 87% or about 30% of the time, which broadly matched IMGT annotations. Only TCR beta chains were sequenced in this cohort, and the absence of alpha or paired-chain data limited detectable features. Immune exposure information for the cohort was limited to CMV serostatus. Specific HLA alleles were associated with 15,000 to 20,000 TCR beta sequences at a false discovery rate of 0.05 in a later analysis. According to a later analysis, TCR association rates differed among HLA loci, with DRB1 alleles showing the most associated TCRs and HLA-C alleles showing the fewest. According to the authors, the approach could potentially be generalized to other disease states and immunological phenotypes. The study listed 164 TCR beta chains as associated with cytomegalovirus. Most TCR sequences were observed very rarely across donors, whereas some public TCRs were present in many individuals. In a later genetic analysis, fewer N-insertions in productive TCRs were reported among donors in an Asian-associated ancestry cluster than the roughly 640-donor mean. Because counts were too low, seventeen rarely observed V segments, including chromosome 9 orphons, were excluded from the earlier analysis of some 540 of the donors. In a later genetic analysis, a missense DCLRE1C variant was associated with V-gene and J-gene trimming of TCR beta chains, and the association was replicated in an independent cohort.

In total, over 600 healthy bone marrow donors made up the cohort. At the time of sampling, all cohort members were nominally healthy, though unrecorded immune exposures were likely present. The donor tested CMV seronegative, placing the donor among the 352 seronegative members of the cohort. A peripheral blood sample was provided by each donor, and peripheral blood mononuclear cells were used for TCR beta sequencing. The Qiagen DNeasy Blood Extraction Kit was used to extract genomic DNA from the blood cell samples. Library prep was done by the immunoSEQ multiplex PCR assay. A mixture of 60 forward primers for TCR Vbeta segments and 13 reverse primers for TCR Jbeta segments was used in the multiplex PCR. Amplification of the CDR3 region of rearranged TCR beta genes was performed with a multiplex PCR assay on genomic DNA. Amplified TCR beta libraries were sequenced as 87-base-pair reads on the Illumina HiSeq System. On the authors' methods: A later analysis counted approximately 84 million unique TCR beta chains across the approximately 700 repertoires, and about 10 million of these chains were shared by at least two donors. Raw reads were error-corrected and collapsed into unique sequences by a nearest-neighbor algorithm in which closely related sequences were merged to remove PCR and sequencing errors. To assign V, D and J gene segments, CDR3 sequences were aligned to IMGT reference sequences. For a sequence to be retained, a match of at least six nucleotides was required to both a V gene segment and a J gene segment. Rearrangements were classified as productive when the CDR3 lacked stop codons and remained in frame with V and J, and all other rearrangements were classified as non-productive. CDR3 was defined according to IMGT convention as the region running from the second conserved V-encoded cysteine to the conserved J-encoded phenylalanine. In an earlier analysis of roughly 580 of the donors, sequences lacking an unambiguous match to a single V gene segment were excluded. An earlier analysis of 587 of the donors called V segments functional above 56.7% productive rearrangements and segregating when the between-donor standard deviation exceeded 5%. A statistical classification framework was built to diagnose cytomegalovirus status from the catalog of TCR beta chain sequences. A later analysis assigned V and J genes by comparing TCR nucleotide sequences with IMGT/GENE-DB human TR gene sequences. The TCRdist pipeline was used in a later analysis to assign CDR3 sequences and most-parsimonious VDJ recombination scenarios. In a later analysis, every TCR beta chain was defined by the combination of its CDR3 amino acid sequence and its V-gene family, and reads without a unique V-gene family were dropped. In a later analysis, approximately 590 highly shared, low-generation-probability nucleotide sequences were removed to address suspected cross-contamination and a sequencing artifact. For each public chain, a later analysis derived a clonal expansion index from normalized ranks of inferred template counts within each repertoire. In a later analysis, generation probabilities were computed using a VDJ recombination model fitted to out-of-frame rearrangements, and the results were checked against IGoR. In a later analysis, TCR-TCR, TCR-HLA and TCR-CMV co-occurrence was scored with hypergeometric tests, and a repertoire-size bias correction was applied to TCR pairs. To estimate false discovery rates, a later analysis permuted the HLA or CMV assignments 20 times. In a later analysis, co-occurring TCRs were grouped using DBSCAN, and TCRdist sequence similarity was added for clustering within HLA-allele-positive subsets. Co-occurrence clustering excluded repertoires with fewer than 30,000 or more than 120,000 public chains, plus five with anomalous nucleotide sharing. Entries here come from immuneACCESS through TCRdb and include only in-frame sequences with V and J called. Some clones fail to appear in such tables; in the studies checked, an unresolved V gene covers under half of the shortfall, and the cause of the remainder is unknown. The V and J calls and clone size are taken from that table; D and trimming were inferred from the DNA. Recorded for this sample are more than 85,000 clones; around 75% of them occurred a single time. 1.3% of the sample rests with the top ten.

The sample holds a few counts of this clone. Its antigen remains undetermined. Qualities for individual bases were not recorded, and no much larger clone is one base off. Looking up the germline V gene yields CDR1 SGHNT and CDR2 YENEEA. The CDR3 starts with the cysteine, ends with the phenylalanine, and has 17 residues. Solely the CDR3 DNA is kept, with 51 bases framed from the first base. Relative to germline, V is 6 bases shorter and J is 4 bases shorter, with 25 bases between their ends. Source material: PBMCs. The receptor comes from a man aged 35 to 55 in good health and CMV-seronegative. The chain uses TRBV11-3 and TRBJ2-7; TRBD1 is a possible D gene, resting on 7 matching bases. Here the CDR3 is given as CASRLPRGDSPPYEQYF. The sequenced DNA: TGTGCCAGCAGGCTTCCCAGGGGGGACAGCCCTCCTTACGAGCAGTACTTC.